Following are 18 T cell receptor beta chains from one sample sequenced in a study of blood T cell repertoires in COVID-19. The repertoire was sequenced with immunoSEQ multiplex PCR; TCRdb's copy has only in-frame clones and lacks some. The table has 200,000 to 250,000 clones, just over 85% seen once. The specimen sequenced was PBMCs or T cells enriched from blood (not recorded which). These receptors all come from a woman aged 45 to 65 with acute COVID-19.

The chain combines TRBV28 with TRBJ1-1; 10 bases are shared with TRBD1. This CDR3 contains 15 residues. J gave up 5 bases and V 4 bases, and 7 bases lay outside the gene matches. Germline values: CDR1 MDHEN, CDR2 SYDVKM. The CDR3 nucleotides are TGTGCCAGCAGTTCCCTCCGGGACAGGGGAACTGAAGCTTTCTTT. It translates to CASSSLRDRGTEAFF.

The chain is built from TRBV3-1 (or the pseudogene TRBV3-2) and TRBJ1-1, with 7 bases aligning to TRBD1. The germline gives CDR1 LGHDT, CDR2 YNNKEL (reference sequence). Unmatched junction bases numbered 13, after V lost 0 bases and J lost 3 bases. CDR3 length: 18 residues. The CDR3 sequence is CASSQEDEQGGRDTEAFF. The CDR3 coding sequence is TGTGCCAGCAGCCAAGAGGATGAGCAGGGGGGACGTGACACTGAAGCTTTCTTT.

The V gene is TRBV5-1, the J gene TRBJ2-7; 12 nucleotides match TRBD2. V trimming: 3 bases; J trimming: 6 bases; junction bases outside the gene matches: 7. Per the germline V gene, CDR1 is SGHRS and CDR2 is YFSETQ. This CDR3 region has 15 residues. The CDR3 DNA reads TGCGCCAGCAGCTCAGACTCGGGACTAGCGGGCGAGCAGTACTTC. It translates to CASSSDSGLAGEQYF.

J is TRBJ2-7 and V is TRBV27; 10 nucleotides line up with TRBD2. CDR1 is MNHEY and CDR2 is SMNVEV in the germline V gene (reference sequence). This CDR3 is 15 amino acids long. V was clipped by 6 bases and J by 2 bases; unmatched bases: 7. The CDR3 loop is CASRRGLAEPYEQYF. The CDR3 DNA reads TGTGCCAGCAGGAGAGGACTAGCGGAACCCTACGAGCAGTACTTC.

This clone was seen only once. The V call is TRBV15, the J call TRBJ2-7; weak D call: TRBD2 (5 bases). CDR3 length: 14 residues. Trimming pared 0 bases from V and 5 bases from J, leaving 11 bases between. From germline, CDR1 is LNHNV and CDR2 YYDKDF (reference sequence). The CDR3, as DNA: TGTGCCACCAGCAGAGATCCGGTCGGGGACGAGCAGTACTTC. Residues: CATSRDPVGDEQYF.

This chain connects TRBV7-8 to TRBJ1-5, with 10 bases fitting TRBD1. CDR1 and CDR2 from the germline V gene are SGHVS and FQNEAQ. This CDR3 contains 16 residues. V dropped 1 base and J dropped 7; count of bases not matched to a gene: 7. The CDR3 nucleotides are TGTGCCAGCAGCTTAGTAGCGACAGGGGGCAGCCAGCCCCAGCATTTT. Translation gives CASSLVATGGSQPQHF. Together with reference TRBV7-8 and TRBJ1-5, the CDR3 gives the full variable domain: GAGVSQSPRYKVAKRGQDVALRCDPISGHVSLFWYQQALGQGPEFLTYFQNEAQLDKSGLPSDRFFAERPEGSVSTLKIQRTQQEDSAVYLCASSLVATGGSQPQHFGDGTRLSIL.

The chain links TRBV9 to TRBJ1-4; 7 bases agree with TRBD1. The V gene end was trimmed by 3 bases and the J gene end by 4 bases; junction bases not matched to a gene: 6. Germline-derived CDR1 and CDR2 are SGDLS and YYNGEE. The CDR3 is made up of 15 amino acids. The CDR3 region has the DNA TGTGCCAGCAGCGGCCGACAGGGTTATAATGAAAAACTGTTTTTT. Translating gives CASSGRQGYNEKLFF.

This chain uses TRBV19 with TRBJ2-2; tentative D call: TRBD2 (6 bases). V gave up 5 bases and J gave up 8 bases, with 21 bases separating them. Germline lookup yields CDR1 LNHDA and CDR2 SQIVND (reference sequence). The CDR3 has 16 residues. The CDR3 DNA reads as TGTGCCAGTAGTCCCCGAACAGGCCGGGGGATTGGGGAGCTGTTTTTT. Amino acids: CASSPRTGRGIGELFF.

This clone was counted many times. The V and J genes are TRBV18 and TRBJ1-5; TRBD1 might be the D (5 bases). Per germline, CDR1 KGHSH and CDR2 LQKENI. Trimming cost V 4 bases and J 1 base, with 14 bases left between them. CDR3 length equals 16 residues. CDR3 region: CASSRSGLQSNQPQHF. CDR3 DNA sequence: TGTGCCAGCTCACGATCGGGACTGCAGAGCAATCAGCCCCAGCATTTT.

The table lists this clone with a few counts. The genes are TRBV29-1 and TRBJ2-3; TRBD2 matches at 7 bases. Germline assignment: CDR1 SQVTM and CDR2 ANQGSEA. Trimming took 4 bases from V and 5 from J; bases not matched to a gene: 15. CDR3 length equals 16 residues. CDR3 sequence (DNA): TGCAGCGTTGCGGGGGGAACTTCTATCCCAGGAGATACGCAGTATTTT. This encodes CSVAGGTSIPGDTQYF.

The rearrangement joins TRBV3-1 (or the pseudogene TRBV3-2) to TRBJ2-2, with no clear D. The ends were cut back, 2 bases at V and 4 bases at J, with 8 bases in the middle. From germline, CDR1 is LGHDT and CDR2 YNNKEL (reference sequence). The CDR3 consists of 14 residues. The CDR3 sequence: CASSQLSVTGELFF. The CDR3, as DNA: TGTGCCAGCAGCCAACTTTCGGTCACCGGGGAGCTGTTTTTT.

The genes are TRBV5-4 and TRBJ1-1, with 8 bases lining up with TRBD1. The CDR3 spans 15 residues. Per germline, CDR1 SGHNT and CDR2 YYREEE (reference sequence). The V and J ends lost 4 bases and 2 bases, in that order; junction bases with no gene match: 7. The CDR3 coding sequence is TGTGCCAGCAGCCCCCGACAGGGGCCTAACACTGAAGCTTTCTTT. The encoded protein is CASSPRQGPNTEAFF. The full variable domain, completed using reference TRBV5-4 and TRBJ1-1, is ETGVTQSPTHLIKTRGQQVTLRCSSQSGHNTVSWYQQALGQGPQFIFQYYREEENGRGNFPPRFSGLQFPNYSSELNVNALELDDSALYLCASSPRQGPNTEAFFGQGTRLTVV.

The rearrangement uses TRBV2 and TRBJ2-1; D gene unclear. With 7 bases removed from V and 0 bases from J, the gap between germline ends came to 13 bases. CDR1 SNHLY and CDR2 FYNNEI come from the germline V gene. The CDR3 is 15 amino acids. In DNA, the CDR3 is TGTGCCAGCACCCCCTCTCCGGGCTCCTACAATGAGCAGTTCTTC. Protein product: CASTPSPGSYNEQFF.

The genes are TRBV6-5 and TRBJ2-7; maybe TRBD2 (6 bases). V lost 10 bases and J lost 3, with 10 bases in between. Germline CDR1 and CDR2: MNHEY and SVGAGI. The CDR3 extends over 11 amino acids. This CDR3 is CATGLLYEQYF. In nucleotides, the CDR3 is TGTGCCACCGGACTACTCTACGAGCAGTACTTC.

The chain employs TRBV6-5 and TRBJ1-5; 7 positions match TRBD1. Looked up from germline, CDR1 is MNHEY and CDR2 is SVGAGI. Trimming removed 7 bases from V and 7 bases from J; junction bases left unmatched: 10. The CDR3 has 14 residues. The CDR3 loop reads CASTRRQGVQPQHF. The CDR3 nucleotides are TGTGCCAGCACCCGGAGACAGGGCGTACAGCCCCAGCATTTT.

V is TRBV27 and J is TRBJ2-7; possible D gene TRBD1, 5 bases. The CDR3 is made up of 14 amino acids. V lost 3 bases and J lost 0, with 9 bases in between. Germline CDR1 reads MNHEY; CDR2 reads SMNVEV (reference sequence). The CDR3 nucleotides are TGTGCCAGCAGTTTGAGTGGGGCCTCCTACGAGCAGTACTTC. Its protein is CASSLSGASYEQYF.

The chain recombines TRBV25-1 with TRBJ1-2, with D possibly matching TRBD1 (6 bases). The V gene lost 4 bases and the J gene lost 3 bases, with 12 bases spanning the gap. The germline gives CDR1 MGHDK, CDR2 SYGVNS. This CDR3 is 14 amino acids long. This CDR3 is CASSAGQQDYGYTF. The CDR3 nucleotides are TGTGCCAGCAGTGCTGGACAGCAAGACTATGGCTACACCTTC.

The CDR3 sequence: CASSYDSGRGEEQFF. CDR3 DNA: TGTGCCAGCAGCTACGATAGCGGGAGAGGGGAAGAGCAGTTCTTC. The chain employs TRBV11-3 and TRBJ2-1; the match to TRBD2 covers 9 bases. Germline trimming cut 4 bases from V and 10 bases from J; bases unmatched to any gene: 11. The CDR3 is 15 residues long. Germline V gene lookup returns CDR1 SGHNT and CDR2 YENEEA.